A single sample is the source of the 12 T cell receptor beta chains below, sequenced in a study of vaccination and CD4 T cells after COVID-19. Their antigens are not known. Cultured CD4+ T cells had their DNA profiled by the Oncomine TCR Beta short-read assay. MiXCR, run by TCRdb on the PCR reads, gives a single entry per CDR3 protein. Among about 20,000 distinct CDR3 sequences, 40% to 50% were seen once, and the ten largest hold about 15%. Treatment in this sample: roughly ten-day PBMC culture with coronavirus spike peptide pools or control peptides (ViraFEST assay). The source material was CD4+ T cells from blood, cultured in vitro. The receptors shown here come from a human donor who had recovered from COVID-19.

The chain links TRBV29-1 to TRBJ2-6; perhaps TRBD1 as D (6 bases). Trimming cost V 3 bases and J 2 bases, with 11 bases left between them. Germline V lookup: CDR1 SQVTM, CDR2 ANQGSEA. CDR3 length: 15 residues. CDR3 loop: CSVDTGRPGANVLTF. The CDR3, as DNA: TGCAGCGTTGACACAGGGAGACCTGGGGCCAACGTCCTGACTTTC.

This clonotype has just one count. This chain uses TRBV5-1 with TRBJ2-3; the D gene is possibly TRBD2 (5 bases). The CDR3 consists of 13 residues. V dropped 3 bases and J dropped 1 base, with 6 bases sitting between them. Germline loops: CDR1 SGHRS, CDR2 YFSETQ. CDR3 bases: TGCGCCAGCAGCTACGGGGGCACAGATACGCAGTATTTT. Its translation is CASSYGGTDTQYF.

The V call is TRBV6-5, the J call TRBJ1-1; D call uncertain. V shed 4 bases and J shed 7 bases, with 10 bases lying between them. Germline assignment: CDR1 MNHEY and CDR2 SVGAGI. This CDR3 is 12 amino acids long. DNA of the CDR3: TGTGCCAGCAGTTCAACAGCCCTTGAAGCTTTCTTT. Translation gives CASSSTALEAFF.

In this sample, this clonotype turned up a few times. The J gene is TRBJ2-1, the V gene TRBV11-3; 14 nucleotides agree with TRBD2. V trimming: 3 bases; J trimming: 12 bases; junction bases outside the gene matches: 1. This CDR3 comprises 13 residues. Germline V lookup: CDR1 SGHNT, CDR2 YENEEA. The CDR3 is CASSLTSGRVQFF. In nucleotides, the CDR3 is TGTGCCAGCAGCTTGACTAGCGGGAGGGTGCAGTTCTTC.

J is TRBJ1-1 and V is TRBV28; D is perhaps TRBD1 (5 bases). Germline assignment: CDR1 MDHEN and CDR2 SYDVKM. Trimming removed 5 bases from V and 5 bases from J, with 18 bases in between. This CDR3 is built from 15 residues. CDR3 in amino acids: CASSPRRRGGTEAFF. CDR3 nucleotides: TGTGCCAGCAGTCCCCGCCGGAGGGGAGGGACTGAAGCTTTCTTT. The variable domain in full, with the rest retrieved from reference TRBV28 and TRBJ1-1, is DVKVTQSSRYLVKRTGEKVFLECVQDMDHENMFWYRQDPGLGLRLIYFSYDVKMKEKGDIPEGYSVSREKKERFSLILESASTNQTSMYLCASSPRRRGGTEAFFGQGTRLTVV.

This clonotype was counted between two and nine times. The CDR3 sequence is CASNAGTYNEQFF. The CDR3, as DNA: TGTGCCAGCAATGCGGGAACGTACAATGAGCAGTTCTTC. The gene calls are TRBV9 and TRBJ2-1, with D tentatively TRBD2 (6 bases). This CDR3 region has 13 residues. V lost 6 bases to trimming and J lost 4 bases, with 11 bases between them. Germline V lookup: CDR1 SGDLS, CDR2 YYNGEE.

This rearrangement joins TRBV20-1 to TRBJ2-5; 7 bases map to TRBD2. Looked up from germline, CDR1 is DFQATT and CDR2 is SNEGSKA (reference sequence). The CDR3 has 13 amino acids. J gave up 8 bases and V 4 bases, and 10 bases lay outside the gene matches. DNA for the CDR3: TGCAGTGCTAACGCCCGGACTAGACTCACCCAGTACTTC. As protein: CSANARTRLTQYF.

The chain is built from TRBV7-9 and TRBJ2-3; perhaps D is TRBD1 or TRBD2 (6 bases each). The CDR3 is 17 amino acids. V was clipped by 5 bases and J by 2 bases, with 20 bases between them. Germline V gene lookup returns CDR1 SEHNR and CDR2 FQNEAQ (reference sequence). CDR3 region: CASSPQGGDTNTDTQYF. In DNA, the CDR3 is TGTGCCAGCAGCCCCCAAGGAGGGGACACTAACACAGATACGCAGTATTTT.

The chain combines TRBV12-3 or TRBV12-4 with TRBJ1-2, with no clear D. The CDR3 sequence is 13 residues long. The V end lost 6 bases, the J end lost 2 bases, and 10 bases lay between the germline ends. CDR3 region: CASRIQKNYGYTF. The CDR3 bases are TGTGCCAGCAGGATTCAGAAGAACTATGGCTACACCTTC.

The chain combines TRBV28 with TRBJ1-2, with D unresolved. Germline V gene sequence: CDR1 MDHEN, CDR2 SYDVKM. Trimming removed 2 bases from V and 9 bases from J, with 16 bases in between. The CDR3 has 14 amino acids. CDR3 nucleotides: TGTGCCAGCAGTTTAGGACGGCGCAAGATTAGCTACACCTTC. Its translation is CASSLGRRKISYTF.

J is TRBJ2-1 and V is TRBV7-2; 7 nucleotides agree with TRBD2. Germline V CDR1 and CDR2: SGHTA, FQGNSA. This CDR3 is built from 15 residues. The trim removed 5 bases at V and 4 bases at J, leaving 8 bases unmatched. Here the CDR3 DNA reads TGTGCCAGCAGCCCGGTAAGCGGGACTTACAATGAGCAGTTCTTC. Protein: CASSPVSGTYNEQFF.

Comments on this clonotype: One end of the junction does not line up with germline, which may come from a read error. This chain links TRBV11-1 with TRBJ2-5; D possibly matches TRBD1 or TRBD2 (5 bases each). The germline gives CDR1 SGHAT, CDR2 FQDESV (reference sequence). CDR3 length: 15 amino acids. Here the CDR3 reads CASSLAGTPGETQYF. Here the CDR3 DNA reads TGCGCCAGCAGCTTAGCCGGGACCCCTGGGGAGACCCAGTACTTC.